This entry describes one T cell receptor beta chain. Its antigen remains unidentified. The data derive from a study of OX40 agonist ivuxolimab in advanced cancers. Background on the study: Ivuxolimab was delivered to patients intravenously every 2 weeks at doses spanning 0.01 to 10 mg/kg. Patients enrolled in dose escalation were diagnosed with hepatocellular carcinoma, melanoma, renal cell or head and neck cancer. Whole-study findings and limits: Several nonresponders also turned out to have low normalized T-cell clonal expansion.

It was autoimmune disease history or systemic immunosuppression that excluded patients. J lost 1 base, V lost 5 bases, and 3 bases had no gene match. Germline V lookup: CDR1 SGHTA, CDR2 FQGTGA. The CDR3 extends over 14 amino acids. TCRdb's copy holds only in-frame clones and misses some; the assay was immunoSEQ multiplex PCR. The repertoire consists of 72,000 or so clones, with around 87% occurring once and the leading ten covering roughly 1.3%. The clonotype was recovered from an adult with an advanced solid tumor such as melanoma, head and neck, liver or kidney cancer. The V call is TRBV7-3, the J call TRBJ2-3; 7 positions agree with TRBD2. Sequencing used CD4+ or CD8+ T cells sorted from blood, obtained in a trial of the OX40 agonist ivuxolimab. The DNA for the CDR3 is TGTGCCAGCAGCCGGGAGGAGGGCACAGATACGCAGTATTTT. It is translated as CASSREEGTDTQYF. The full variable domain, completed using reference TRBV7-3 and TRBJ2-3, is GAGVSQTPSNKVTEKGKYVELRCDPISGHTALYWYRQSLGQGPEFLIYFQGTGAADDSGLPNDRFFAVRPEGSVSTLKIQRTERGDSAVYLCASSREEGTDTQYFGPGTRLTVL.